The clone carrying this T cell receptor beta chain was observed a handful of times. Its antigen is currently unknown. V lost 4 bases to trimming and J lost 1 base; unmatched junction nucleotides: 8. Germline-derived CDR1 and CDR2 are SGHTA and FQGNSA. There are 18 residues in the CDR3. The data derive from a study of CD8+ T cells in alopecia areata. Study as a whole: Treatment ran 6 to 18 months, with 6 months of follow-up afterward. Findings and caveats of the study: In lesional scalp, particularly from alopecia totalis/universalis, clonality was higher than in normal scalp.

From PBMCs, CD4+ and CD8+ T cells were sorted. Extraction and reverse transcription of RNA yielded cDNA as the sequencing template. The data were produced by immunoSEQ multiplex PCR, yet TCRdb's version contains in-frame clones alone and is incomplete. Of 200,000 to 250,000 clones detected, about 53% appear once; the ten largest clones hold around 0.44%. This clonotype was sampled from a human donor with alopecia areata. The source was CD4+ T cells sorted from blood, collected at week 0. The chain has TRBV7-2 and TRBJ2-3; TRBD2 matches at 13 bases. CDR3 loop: CASSSQPGLAGGTDTQYF. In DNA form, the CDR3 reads TGTGCCAGCAGCTCTCAACCCGGACTAGCGGGGGGCACAGATACGCAGTATTTT. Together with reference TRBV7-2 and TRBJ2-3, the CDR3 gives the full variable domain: GAGVSQSPSNKVTEKGKDVELRCDPISGHTALYWYRQSLGQGLEFLIYFQGNSAPDKSGLPSDRFSAERTGGSVSTLTIQRTQQEDSAVYLCASSSQPGLAGGTDTQYFGPGTRLTVL.